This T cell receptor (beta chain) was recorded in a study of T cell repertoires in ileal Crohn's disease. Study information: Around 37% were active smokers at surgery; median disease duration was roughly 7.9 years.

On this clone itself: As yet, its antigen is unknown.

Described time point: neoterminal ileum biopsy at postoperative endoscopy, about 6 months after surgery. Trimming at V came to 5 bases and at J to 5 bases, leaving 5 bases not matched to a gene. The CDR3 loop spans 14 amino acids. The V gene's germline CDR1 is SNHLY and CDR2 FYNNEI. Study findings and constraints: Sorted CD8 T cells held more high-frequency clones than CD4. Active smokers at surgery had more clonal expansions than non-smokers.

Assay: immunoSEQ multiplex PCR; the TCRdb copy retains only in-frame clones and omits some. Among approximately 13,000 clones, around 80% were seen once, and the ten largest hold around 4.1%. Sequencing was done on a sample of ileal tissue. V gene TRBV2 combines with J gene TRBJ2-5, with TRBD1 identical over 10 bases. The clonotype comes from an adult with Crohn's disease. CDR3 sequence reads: CASSRDRGSETQYF. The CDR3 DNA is TGTGCCAGCAGTCGGGACAGGGGAAGCGAGACCCAGTACTTC.